The T cell receptor beta chain under discussion was sequenced for a study of OX40 agonist ivuxolimab in advanced cancers. Overall study findings and caveats: With doses of 0.1 to 3.0 mg/kg, CD4+ and CD8+ blood T cells had undergone clonal expansion by week 6.

Repertoires were generated with immunoSEQ multiplex PCR, while TCRdb's copy carries only in-frame clones and drops some. The sample consists of under 90,000 clones, 84% of them appearing once. J gave up 3 bases and V 6 bases, and 10 bases lay outside the gene matches. Germline V gene lookup returns CDR1 MNHEY and CDR2 SMNVEV (reference sequence). The CDR3 spans 15 residues. On this clone itself: The target antigen is unknown.

The V and J genes are TRBV27 and TRBJ2-7; TRBD1 agrees at 8 bases. The TCR was taken from an adult with an advanced solid tumor such as melanoma, head and neck, liver or kidney cancer. The sequences come from CD4+ or CD8+ T cells sorted from blood, collected in a trial of the OX40 agonist ivuxolimab. Here the CDR3 DNA reads TGTGCCAGCAGCTCAGCCGGGACAGGCCTCTACGAGCAGTACTTC. Amino acids: CASSSAGTGLYEQYF.